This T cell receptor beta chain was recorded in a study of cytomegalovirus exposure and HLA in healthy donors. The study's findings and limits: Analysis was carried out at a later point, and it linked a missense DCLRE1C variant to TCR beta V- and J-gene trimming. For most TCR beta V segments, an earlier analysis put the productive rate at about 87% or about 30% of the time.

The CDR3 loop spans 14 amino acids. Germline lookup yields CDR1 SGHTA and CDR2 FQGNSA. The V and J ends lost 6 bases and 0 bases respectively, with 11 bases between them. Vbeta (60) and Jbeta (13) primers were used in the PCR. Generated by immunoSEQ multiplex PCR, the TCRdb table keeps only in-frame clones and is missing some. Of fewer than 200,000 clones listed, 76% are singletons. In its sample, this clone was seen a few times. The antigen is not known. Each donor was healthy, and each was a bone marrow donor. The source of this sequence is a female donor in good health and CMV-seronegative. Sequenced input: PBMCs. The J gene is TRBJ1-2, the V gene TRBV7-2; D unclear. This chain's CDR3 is CASSLDRANYGYTF. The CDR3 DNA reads TGTGCCAGCAGTCTAGATCGAGCTAACTATGGCTACACCTTC.